These 14 T cell receptor beta chains share one sample of origin, sequenced in a study of cytomegalovirus exposure and HLA in healthy donors. Amplification used 60 Vbeta primers and 13 Jbeta primers. Profiled with immunoSEQ multiplex PCR; TCRdb holds only in-frame clones, not every one. Here the sample table reports around 130,000 clones. The sequenced material came from PBMCs. Receptor source: a woman in her thirties or forties in good health and CMV-seronegative.

The rearrangement joins TRBV7-2 to TRBJ2-7, with TRBD2 as a possible D gene (5 bases). The germline CDR1 and CDR2 sequences are SGHTA and FQGNSA. V lost 5 bases and J lost 2, with 16 bases in between. The CDR3 sequence is 15 residues long. The CDR3 DNA reads as TGTGCCAGCAGCCCCGACACGGGGAATCCCTACGAGCAGTACTTC. Translation gives CASSPDTGNPYEQYF.

The CDR3, as DNA: TGTGCCAGTAGTATTGGAGGAGTCATGAACACTGAAGCTTTCTTT. Encoded protein: CASSIGGVMNTEAFF. V is TRBV19 and J is TRBJ1-1; no definite D call. CDR1 is LNHDA, CDR2 SQIVND, per germline (reference sequence). The V end was cut by 3 bases, the J end by 0 bases, with 11 bases between. The CDR3 totals 15 residues.

About this clone: Other DNA sequences in this specimen translate into the identical CDR3. The CDR3, as DNA: TGTGCCAGCAGTTACTCCCTACTTTCGAATACTGAAGCTTTCTTT. Protein sequence: CASSYSLLSNTEAFF. The V gene is TRBV6-5, the J gene TRBJ1-1, with D hard to call. V shed 0 bases and J shed 5 bases, with 13 bases lying between them. The CDR3 runs to 15 residues. From germline, CDR1 is MNHEY and CDR2 SVGAGI.

The chain has TRBV10-3 and TRBJ2-3, with D tentatively TRBD2 (5 bases). Germline CDR1 reads ENHRY; CDR2 reads SYGVKD. CDR3 length: 16 residues. V lost 5 bases and J lost 2, with 17 bases in between. This chain's CDR3 is CAISSQVPGSTDTQYF. In DNA, the CDR3 is TGTGCCATCAGTAGTCAGGTACCGGGATCCACAGATACGCAGTATTTT.

The gene calls are TRBV28 and TRBJ1-6, with 7 bases fitting TRBD1. Per the germline V gene, CDR1 is MDHEN and CDR2 is SYDVKM. V shed 5 bases, J shed 7 bases, and the junction held 8 bases outside the gene matches. The CDR3 contains 15 residues. In DNA form, the CDR3 reads TGTGCCAGCAGTCGAACAGGGGCACTGAATTCACCCCTCCACTTT. Translation gives CASSRTGALNSPLHF.

This chain connects TRBV7-2 to TRBJ2-7; 10 bases are a match to TRBD1. Germline V gives CDR1 SGHTA, CDR2 FQGNSA. The CDR3 is 15 residues long. The V gene end was trimmed by 5 bases and the J gene end by 6 bases; junction bases not matched to a gene: 10. The CDR3 DNA sequence: TGTGCCAGCAGCCCGAGGGACAGGGGATTCGGCGAGCAGTACTTC. Protein: CASSPRDRGFGEQYF.

The chain joins TRBV18 to TRBJ2-3; 7 nucleotides line up with TRBD1. The CDR3 spans 15 residues. Germline loops: CDR1 KGHSH, CDR2 LQKENI. V gave up 3 bases and J gave up 4 bases; unmatched junction bases: 7. The CDR3 DNA is TGTGCCAGCTCACCCCCAGGGGGAATCGCAGATACGCAGTATTTT. Residues: CASSPPGGIADTQYF.

V is TRBV19 and J is TRBJ1-1; no reliable D call. CDR1 is LNHDA, CDR2 SQIVND, per germline (reference sequence). The ends were cut back, 3 bases at V and 4 bases at J, with 12 bases in the middle. The CDR3 totals 14 residues. The CDR3 loop is CASSMGGLGTEAFF. CDR3 sequence (DNA): TGTGCCAGTAGTATGGGAGGGTTGGGCACTGAAGCTTTCTTT. Combining the CDR3 with reference TRBV19 and TRBJ1-1 gives the whole variable domain DGGITQSPKYLFRKEGQNVTLSCEQNLNHDAMYWYRQDPGQGLRLIYYSQIVNDFQKGDIAEGYSVSREKKESFPLTVTSAQKNPTAFYLCASSMGGLGTEAFFGQGTRLTVV.

The chain recombines TRBV7-9 with TRBJ2-2, with D possibly matching TRBD2 (6 bases). CDR3 length equals 15 residues. The V and J ends lost 5 bases and 7 bases respectively, with 17 bases between them. Germline values: CDR1 SEHNR, CDR2 FQNEAQ (reference sequence). CDR3 sequence: CASSPERRGGGELFF. CDR3 bases: TGTGCCAGCAGCCCGGAACGGCGGGGTGGCGGGGAGCTGTTTTTT. The whole variable domain, filled in from reference TRBV7-9 and TRBJ2-2, reads DTGVSQNPRHKITKRGQNVTFRCDPISEHNRLYWYRQTLGQGPEFLTYFQNEAQLEKSRLLSDRFSAERPKGSFSTLEIQRTEQGDSAMYLCASSPERRGGGELFFGEGSRLTVL.

The chain carries TRBV7-9 and TRBJ1-2; D is unclear. Between the trimmed V and J ends, which lost 4 bases and 3 bases, there was a span of 24 bases. The CDR3 totals 18 residues. Germline V lookup: CDR1 SEHNR, CDR2 FQNEAQ (reference sequence). CDR3 in amino acids: CASSSQALGLGGDYGYTF. The CDR3 nucleotides are TGTGCCAGCAGCTCCCAAGCCCTGGGTCTTGGCGGGGACTATGGCTACACCTTC. Filled out from reference TRBV7-9 and TRBJ1-2, the complete variable domain reads DTGVSQNPRHKITKRGQNVTFRCDPISEHNRLYWYRQTLGQGPEFLTYFQNEAQLEKSRLLSDRFSAERPKGSFSTLEIQRTEQGDSAMYLCASSSQALGLGGDYGYTFGSGTRLTVV.

This chain uses TRBV5-8 with TRBJ2-3; weak D call: TRBD1 (5 bases). Germline values: CDR1 SGHTS, CDR2 YDEGEE. The V and J ends lost 1 base and 3 bases respectively, with 12 bases between them. CDR3 length: 15 amino acids. The CDR3 loop reads CASSLKGQGTDTQYF. As DNA, the CDR3 is TGTGCCAGCAGCTTGAAAGGGCAGGGAACAGATACGCAGTATTTT.

V usage is TRBV9 and J usage is TRBJ1-1; the D gene is possibly TRBD1 (6 bases). This CDR3 is built from 17 residues. Per the germline V gene, CDR1 is SGDLS and CDR2 is YYNGEE. The V end was cut by 2 bases, the J end by 5 bases, with 22 bases between. This CDR3 reads CASSVDRDTFLGTEAFF. The CDR3 DNA is TGTGCCAGCAGCGTGGACCGGGACACCTTTTTGGGGACTGAAGCTTTCTTT.

The chain has TRBV10-3 and TRBJ2-7, with 9 bases lining up with TRBD2. CDR3 length: 14 residues. From germline, CDR1 is ENHRY and CDR2 SYGVKD. J lost 7 bases, V lost 3 bases, and 7 bases had no gene match. CDR3 sequence (DNA): TGTGCCATCAGTGAAGCGGGGGGCCAAAGGGAGCAGTACTTC. Translated, it gives CAISEAGGQREQYF.

The gene calls are TRBV27 and TRBJ1-5, with 8 nucleotides matching TRBD1. This CDR3 comprises 14 residues. Germline CDR1 MNHEY, CDR2 SMNVEV (reference sequence). V shed 5 bases and J 5 bases; nucleotides not matched to a gene: 5. The CDR3: CASSSDRGDQPQHF. The CDR3 nucleotides are TGTGCCAGCAGTAGCGACAGGGGCGATCAGCCCCAGCATTTT.